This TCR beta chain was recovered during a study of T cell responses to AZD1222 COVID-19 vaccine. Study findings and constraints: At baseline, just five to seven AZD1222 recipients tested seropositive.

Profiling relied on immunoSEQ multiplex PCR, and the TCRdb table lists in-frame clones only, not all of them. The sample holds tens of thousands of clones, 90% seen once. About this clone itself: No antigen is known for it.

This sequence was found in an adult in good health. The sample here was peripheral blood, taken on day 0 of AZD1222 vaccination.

As DNA, the CDR3 is TGTGCCAGCAGCGCCACAGGAGTAGGTTCACCCCTCCACTTT. As protein: CASSATGVGSPLHF. This sequence joins TRBV7-3 and TRBJ1-6, with D possibly TRBD1 on 5 matching bases. The V gene lost 5 bases and the J gene lost 9 bases, with 14 bases spanning the gap. Looked up from germline, CDR1 is SGHTA and CDR2 is FQGTGA. The CDR3 spans 14 residues.